This T cell receptor (beta chain) was observed in a study of OX40 agonist ivuxolimab in advanced cancers. Turning to the study itself: Eligibility rules accepted prior anti-PD-1, anti-PD-L1 or anti-CTLA-4 therapy, and 35% to 45% had some.

Germline lookup yields CDR1 MDHEN and CDR2 SYDVKM. CDR3 length: 15 amino acids. Notes on this clone: The antigen remains undetermined. One end of the junction does not line up with germline, which may come from a read error.

Libraries were prepared by immunoSEQ multiplex PCR; TCRdb keeps only in-frame clonotypes and omits some of them. The sample contains fewer than 100,000 clones, about four fifths of which appear only once. Study-level results: Expanded peripheral T cell antigen specificity was not determined. Average numbers of expanded clones were greater in CD8+ T cells than in CD4+.

The clonotype was recovered from an adult with an advanced solid tumor such as melanoma, head and neck, liver or kidney cancer. The sequencing used CD4+ or CD8+ T cells sorted from blood, collected in a trial of the OX40 agonist ivuxolimab. The chain links TRBV28 to TRBJ1-1, with 7 bases fitting TRBD1. The CDR3 loop is CASSTYAQGNAEAFF. CDR3 DNA: TGTGCCAGCAGCACTTACGCACAGGGGAACGCTGAAGCTTTCTTT. Variable domain in full (rest from reference TRBV28 and TRBJ1-1): DVKVTQSSRYLVKRTGEKVFLECVQDMDHENMFWYRQDPGLGLRLIYFSYDVKMKEKGDIPEGYSVSREKKERFSLILESASTNQTSMYLCASSTYAQGNAEAFFGQGTRLTVV.